Listed below are T cell receptor beta chains from one sample, sequenced in a study of blood T cell repertoires in COVID-19. Clones were sequenced by immunoSEQ multiplex PCR, and TCRdb holds only the in-frame ones, with some missing. The table records approximately 190,000 clones, about 88% of them present only once. The sample taken for sequencing was PBMCs or T cells enriched from blood (not recorded which). These receptors all come from a woman between 40 and 50 years old in a cohort exposed to, infected with or recovered from COVID-19 (not recorded which). CDR3s include the opening cysteine and the closing phenylalanine or tryptophan. D genes are given only for firm matches. Rows may omit the clone size; those that give it use once, few, many or a size class.

>TRBV14|TRBJ2-1|.|TRBD2
TGTGCCAGCAGCCAAGAGACTAGCGGGGGGTGGGATGAGCAGTTCTTC
CASSQETSGGWDEQFF
>TRBV2|TRBJ2-7|.|.
TGTGCCAGCAGTGAGGGCAGAGGGTCGGACGAGCAGTACTTC
CASSEGRGSDEQYF
>TRBV14|TRBJ1-1|.|TRBD1
TGTGCCAGCAGCCCCGAGACAGGGTGGAACACTGAAGCTTTCTTT
CASSPETGWNTEAFF
>TRBV6-5|TRBJ2-7|.|.
TGTGCCACGGACAGCCCCTACGAGCAGTACTTC
CATDSPYEQYF
>TRBV27|TRBJ1-4|.|TRBD1
TGTGCCAGCAGTACCGGGACAGGGAAGGAAAAACTGTTTTTT
CASSTGTGKEKLFF
>TRBV7-2|TRBJ1-1|.|TRBD1
TGTGCCAGCAGCTCGTTGGACAGGAGAGCTTTCTTT
CASSSLDRRAFF
>TRBV29-1|TRBJ1-2|few|.
TGCAGCGTGACCAACCCGACTCTATCCTATGGCTACACCTTC
CSVTNPTLSYGYTF
>TRBV7-9|TRBJ1-2|.|.
TGTGCCAGCAGCTTAGCGGACAGTAACTATGGCTACACCTTC
CASSLADSNYGYTF
>TRBV9|TRBJ2-3|.|.
TGTGCCAGCAGACCCGCCGGAGAAGATACGCAGTATTTT
CASRPAGEDTQYF
>TRBV27|TRBJ2-1|.|.
TGTGCCAGCAGTTTAGAGCCGTACAATGAGCAGTTCTTC
CASSLEPYNEQFF
>TRBV9|TRBJ2-6|.|.
TGTGCCAGCAGCGTAGGGGACACCGCCGGCTCTGGGGCCAACGTCCTGACTTTC
CASSVGDTAGSGANVLTF
>TRBV10-2|TRBJ2-5|.|.
TGCGCCAGCAGTGACCACAACCAAGAGACCCAGTACTTC
CASSDHNQETQYF
>TRBV12-3/TRBV12-4|TRBJ2-3|.|TRBD2
TGTGCCAGCCTTAGCGGGGGAACAGATACGCAGTATTTT
CASLSGGTDTQYF
>TRBV6-5|TRBJ1-1|.|.
TGTGCCAGCGTCTACAGGAACACTGAAGCTTTCTTT
CASVYRNTEAFF
>TRBV23-1|TRBJ1-5|.|.
TGCGCCAGCATTGAAGACAGCCATGGGCCCCAGCATTTT
CASIEDSHGPQHF
>TRBV5-1|TRBJ2-1|.|.
TGCGCCAGCAGCTTGGAGGGCAGGGGAGGGGTCGATGAGCAGTTCTTC
CASSLEGRGGVDEQFF
>TRBV6-2/TRBV6-3|TRBJ1-2|.|TRBD1
TGTGCCAGCAGCCTTGACAGGGGATTCTATGGCTACACCTTC
CASSLDRGFYGYTF
>TRBV10-3|TRBJ2-1|.|.
TGTGCCATCAAAATCAACAATGAGCAGTTCTTC
CAIKINNEQFF
>TRBV4-1|TRBJ2-5|.|.
TGCGCCAGCAGCCAAGATTTTAGAGGATCTTGGGCAGGGAAAGAGACCCAGTACTTC
CASSQDFRGSWAGKETQYF
>TRBV7-6|TRBJ1-1|.|.
TGTGCCAGCAGCTTAGTTCCCGAGGGCTCCCCCACTGAAGCTTTCTTT
CASSLVPEGSPTEAFF
>TRBV12-5|TRBJ1-1|.|.
TGTGCTAGTGGTTCCCCCACCCGGGCAGGGGAAAGATTCGTTTTCTTT
CASGSPTRAGERFVFF
>TRBV6-2/TRBV6-3|TRBJ2-3|.|TRBD2
TGTGCCAGCAGTCCGCTAGCGGGTGCAGCTACAGATACGCAGTATTTT
CASSPLAGAATDTQYF
>TRBV10-3|TRBJ2-7|.|.
TGTGCCATCAGTGAGTGGCCAGATTCTTCCTACGAGCAGTACTTC
CAISEWPDSSYEQYF
>TRBV7-9|TRBJ1-2|.|.
TGTGCCAGCAGCTTATATCCCGCAGATTCTAGGAGATCGAACTATGGCTACACCTTC
CASSLYPADSRRSNYGYTF
>TRBV13|TRBJ1-2|.|.
TGTGCCAGCAGCATAATACCGACAGACTTCTATGGCTACACCTTC
CASSIIPTDFYGYTF
>TRBV15|TRBJ1-2|.|TRBD1
TGTGCCACCAGCAGAGGGACAGGGTTTGGATCTAGGTATGGCTACACCTTC
CATSRGTGFGSRYGYTF
>TRBV19|TRBJ2-1|.|.
TGTGCCAGTACGGATGAGGGGGGGAATGAGCAGTTCTTC
CASTDEGGNEQFF